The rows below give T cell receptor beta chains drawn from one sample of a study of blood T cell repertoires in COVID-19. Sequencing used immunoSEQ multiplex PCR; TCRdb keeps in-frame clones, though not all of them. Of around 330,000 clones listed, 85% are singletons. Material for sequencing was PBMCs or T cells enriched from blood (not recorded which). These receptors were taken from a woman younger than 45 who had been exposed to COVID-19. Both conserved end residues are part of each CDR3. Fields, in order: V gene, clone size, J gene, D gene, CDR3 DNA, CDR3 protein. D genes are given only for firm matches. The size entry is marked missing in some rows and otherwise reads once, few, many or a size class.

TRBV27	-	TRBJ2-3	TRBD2	TGTGCCAGCAGTTTCCGACCTCTAGCGGCAGATACGCAGTATTTT	CASSFRPLAADTQYF
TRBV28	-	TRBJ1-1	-	TGTGCCAGCAGTTCCACCTGGAGCATGAACACTGAAGCTTTCTTT	CASSSTWSMNTEAFF
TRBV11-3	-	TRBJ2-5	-	TGTGCCAGCAGCCCCCGGGACAACCAAGAGACCCAGTACTTC	CASSPRDNQETQYF
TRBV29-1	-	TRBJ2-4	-	TGCAGCGTTAGAGAGATCTTAGCCAAAAACATTCAGTACTTC	CSVREILAKNIQYF
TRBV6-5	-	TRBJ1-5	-	TGTGCCAGCAGTTTCAGCCCACTAGGGCAGCCCCAGCATTTT	CASSFSPLGQPQHF
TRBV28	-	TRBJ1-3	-	TGTGCCAGCAGTTGGGGGCAAAACACCATATATTTT	CASSWGQNTIYF
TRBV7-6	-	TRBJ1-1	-	TGTGCCAGCAGGCAGAGATTGTCCGAGGACACTGAAGCTTTCTTT	CASRQRLSEDTEAFF
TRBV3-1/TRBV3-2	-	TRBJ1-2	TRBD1	TGTGCCAGCAGACGCGGACAGGGCAACAGCTATGGCTACACCTTC	CASRRGQGNSYGYTF
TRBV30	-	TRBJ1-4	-	TGTGCCTGGATATATGAAAAACTGTTTTTT	CAWIYEKLFF
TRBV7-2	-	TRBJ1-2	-	TGTGCCAGCAGCATACAGAATGGCTACACCTTC	CASSIQNGYTF
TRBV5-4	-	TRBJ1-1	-	TGTGCCAGCAGCCTCGGAATAGGGGTAGCCACTGAAGCTTTCTTT	CASSLGIGVATEAFF
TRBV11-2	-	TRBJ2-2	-	TGTGCCAGCAGCTTAGTGACTGCGAACACCGGGGAGCTGTTTTTT	CASSLVTANTGELFF
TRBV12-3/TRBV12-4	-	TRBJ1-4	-	TGTGCCAGCAGTTTATCAGGTGAAAAACTGTTTTTT	CASSLSGEKLFF
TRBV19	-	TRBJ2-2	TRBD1	TGTGCCAGTAGCCCCAGACAGGGGGCAAACACCGGGGAGCTGTTTTTT	CASSPRQGANTGELFF
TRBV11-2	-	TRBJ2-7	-	TGTGCCAGCAGCTCCCCCTTGACAGTTAATAATAACTACGAGCAGTACTTC	CASSSPLTVNNNYEQYF
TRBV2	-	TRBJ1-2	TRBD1	TGTGCCAGCAGCGAACAGGGGAGAGATGGCTACACCTTC	CASSEQGRDGYTF
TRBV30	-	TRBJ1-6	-	TGTGCCTGGAGTGGACAGTCCTATTCACCCCTCCACTTT	CAWSGQSYSPLHF
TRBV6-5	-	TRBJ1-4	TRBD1	TGTGCCAGTTCTGGACAGGGGGGCGAAAAACTGTTTTTT	CASSGQGGEKLFF
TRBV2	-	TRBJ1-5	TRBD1	TGTGCCAGCAGTGGACAGGGAAGCAATCAGCCCCAGCATTTT	CASSGQGSNQPQHF
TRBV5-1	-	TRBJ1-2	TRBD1	TGCGCCAGCAGCTTATCGACCGGGACAGGGTCCTATGGCTACACCTTC	CASSLSTGTGSYGYTF
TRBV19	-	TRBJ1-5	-	TGTGCCAGTTGGGACATCAAGGAGCGTCAGCCCCAGCATTTT	CASWDIKERQPQHF
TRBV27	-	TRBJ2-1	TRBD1	TGTGCCAGCGAAGACAGGGGGGGATACAATGAGCAGTTCTTC	CASEDRGGYNEQFF
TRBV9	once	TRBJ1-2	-	TGTGCCAGCAGACGCCATTCACCGGGACACAGGATCTGTGGCTACACCTTC	CASRRHSPGHRICGYTF
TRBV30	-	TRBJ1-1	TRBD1	TGTGCCTGGAGTCGACAGGGCGGCACTGAAGCTTTCTTT	CAWSRQGGTEAFF
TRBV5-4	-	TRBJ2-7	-	TGTGCCAGCAGCAGTGGGCATTCTCCCTACGAGCAGTACTTC	CASSSGHSPYEQYF
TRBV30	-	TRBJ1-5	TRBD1	TGTGCCTGCACGACAGGGAATAGCAATCAGCCCCAGCATTTT	CACTTGNSNQPQHF
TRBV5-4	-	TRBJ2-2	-	TGTGCCAGCATGGGGGGAACAGTCGGGGAGCTGTTTTTT	CASMGGTVGELFF
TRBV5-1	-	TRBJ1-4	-	TGCGCCAGCAGCTTGAACAGCCAAAATGAAAAACTGTTTTTT	CASSLNSQNEKLFF
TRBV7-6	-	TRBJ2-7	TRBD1	TGTGCCAGCAGCTTAGGCGTCGCAGGGGGCTCCTACGAGCAGTACTTC	CASSLGVAGGSYEQYF
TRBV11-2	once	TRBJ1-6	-	TGTGCCAGCAGCCAAGAGAGGGCTCTGTCACCCCTCCACTTT	CASSQERALSPLHF
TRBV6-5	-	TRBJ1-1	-	TGTGCCAGCAGCCTGGGGGCCACTGAAGCTTTCTTT	CASSLGATEAFF
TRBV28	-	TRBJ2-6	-	TGTGCCAGCATATCTGGGGCCAACGTCCTGACTTTC	CASISGANVLTF
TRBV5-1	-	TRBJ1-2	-	TGCGCCAGCAGCTTGGTGCAGGAGGCTAACTATGGCTACACCTTC	CASSLVQEANYGYTF
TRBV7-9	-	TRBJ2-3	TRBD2	TGTGCCAGCAGGCGAGGGACTAGCGGGTTCACAGATACGCAGTATTTT	CASRRGTSGFTDTQYF
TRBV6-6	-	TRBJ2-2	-	TGTGCCAGCAGCATAAGGAGGAACACCGGGGAGCTGTTTTTT	CASSIRRNTGELFF
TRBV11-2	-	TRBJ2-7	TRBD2	TGTGCCATTCGTTCGGGACTAGCGGGACCAAGGAGCTCCTACGAGCAGTACTTC	CAIRSGLAGPRSSYEQYF
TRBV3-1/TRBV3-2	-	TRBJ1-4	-	TGTGCCAGCAGCCAACAGGGCGGGGATGAAAAACTGTTTTTT	CASSQQGGDEKLFF